This T cell receptor beta chain was sequenced during a study of T cells after yellow fever vaccination. The study, taken as a whole, reports: Post-booster samples contained most primary-vaccination clones (more than 95% CD4, almost 90% CD8). The secondary response peaked faster, at day 5 versus 15, but was weaker.

CDR1 is SEHNR, CDR2 FQNEAQ, per germline (reference sequence). This CDR3 is 13 amino acids long. V was clipped by 5 bases and J by 5 bases, with 12 bases between them. TCR cDNA was made by 5'RACE template switching, adding a universal primer site and UMIs. Via MiXCR, TCRdb re-called the 5' RACE reads, giving one row per CDR3 protein. The sample records about 73,000 distinct CDR3 sequences, around 7.3% being singletons. Regarding this clonotype: Antigen specificity is unknown.

The rearrangement uses TRBV7-9 and TRBJ2-5, with unresolved D. This TCR came from a man aged 25-40 years who received the YFV17D yellow fever vaccine. The starting material was CD8+ T cells sorted from PBMCs, obtained on the day of the yellow fever booster vaccination. The CDR3 loop is CASSRVEEETQYF. For the CDR3, the DNA is TGTGCCAGCAGCCGCGTAGAGGAGGAGACCCAGTACTTC.